This T cell receptor beta chain was identified during a study of CD8+CD57+ T cells in acquired aplastic anemia. An expansion of CD8+CD57+ cells by flow cytometry had been shown in patients chosen for sequencing. As concerns this clonotype: Its antigen remains unknown.

Study results and caveats: Found in both controls and patients were approximately 30 CD8+ CDR3 sequences.

Investigators profiled TCR beta VDJ and CDR3 from genomic DNA template. Via MiXCR, TCRdb re-called the reads, giving one row per CDR3 protein. The sample lists about 160,000 distinct CDR3 sequences, around half occurring once. Germline V CDR1 and CDR2: SGHAT, FQDESV (reference sequence). V lost 5 bases and J lost 0, with 16 bases in between. This CDR3 has 16 residues. This sequence originates from a human donor with aplastic anemia. This chain uses TRBV11-1 with TRBJ1-1; D may be TRBD1 (6 bases). The sequencing sample was made of sorted CD4+, CD8+, or CD8+CD57+ T cells (not recorded which) from PBMCs. The CDR3 reads CASSPHVGGLNTEAFF. Written as DNA, the CDR3 is TGTGCCAGCAGCCCTCATGTCGGGGGCCTGAACACTGAAGCTTTCTTT.